The source of this TCR beta chain is a study of CD8 T cells in ankylosing spondylitis. Trimming removed 5 bases from V and 3 bases from J; junction bases left unmatched: 6. CDR3 size: 13 residues. CDR1 is SQVTM and CDR2 is ANQGSEA in the germline V gene. Study results and limitations: A TCR beta motif of roughly 8 highly homologous variants appeared characteristic of ankylosing spondylitis blood.

This clonotype appeared many times. Its antigen is currently unknown. TCRdb fed the 5' RACE reads into MiXCR, producing one record per CDR3 protein. The repertoire holds 130,000 or so distinct CDR3 sequences, with approximately 17% as singletons. Specimen: blood, either unsorted or a sorted T cell fraction (not recorded which). The chain has TRBV29-1 and TRBJ2-5; 7 nucleotides align to TRBD1. The TCR was taken from a male donor with ankylosing spondylitis. CDR3 region: CSVFRDSEETQYF. CDR3 in DNA: TGCAGCGTTTTCCGGGACAGTGAAGAGACCCAGTACTTC.